The 25 T cell receptor beta chains listed next were all sequenced from one sample in a study of T cells in localized non-small cell lung cancer. Using immunoSEQ multiplex PCR, the repertoire was profiled, and TCRdb retains in-frame clones only, with some absent. The repertoire consists of some 38,000 clones, with 70% to 90% occurring once and the leading ten covering over 5.5%. The specimen comprised peripheral blood mononuclear cells, sampled before any cancer treatment. The receptors derive from a male donor aged 60 or older with stage II lung adenocarcinoma.

The chain is built from TRBV19 and TRBJ1-2, with 9 bases matching TRBD1. Trimming took 7 bases from V and 4 from J; bases not matched to a gene: 7. The CDR3 has 14 amino acids. Germline-derived CDR1 and CDR2 are LNHDA and SQIVND (reference sequence). The CDR3, as DNA: TGTGCCAGTAACACAGGGGGCGGGTTCTATGGCTACACCTTC. This codes for CASNTGGGFYGYTF.

The chain has TRBV4-1 and TRBJ1-3; D unresolved. The CDR3 length is 17 residues. Per germline, CDR1 MGHRA and CDR2 YSYEKL. V shed 2 bases and J shed 4 bases, with 18 bases lying between them. For the CDR3, the DNA is TGCGCCAGCAGCCAAAGGTGGAAGAATGGGCAAGGAAACACCATATATTTT. Translation gives CASSQRWKNGQGNTIYF.

The gene calls are TRBV18 and TRBJ1-5, with D tentatively TRBD1 (5 bases). The CDR3 is 14 amino acids. V shed 6 bases and J shed 3 bases, with 12 bases lying between them. CDR1 KGHSH and CDR2 LQKENI come from the germline V gene. CDR3 in amino acids: CASSSQGDNQPQHF. The CDR3 DNA reads as TGTGCCAGCTCGTCTCAGGGTGACAATCAGCCCCAGCATTTT.

This chain joins TRBV4-1 and TRBJ1-5; D gene unclear. Between the trimmed V and J ends, which lost 3 bases and 4 bases, there was a span of 7 bases. Germline values: CDR1 MGHRA, CDR2 YSYEKL. The length of the CDR3 is 13 residues. The CDR3 sequence is CASSHYKNQPQHF. The CDR3 bases are TGCGCCAGCAGCCATTACAAGAATCAGCCCCAGCATTTT.

This chain uses TRBV14 with TRBJ2-7, with D tentatively TRBD1 (6 bases). The CDR3 consists of 16 residues. Germline V gives CDR1 SGHDN, CDR2 FVKESK. The ends were cut back, 4 bases at V and 5 bases at J, with 21 bases in the middle. CDR3 residues: CASSLGAGTISHEQYF. The CDR3 bases are TGTGCCAGCAGCCTCGGCGCCGGGACAATTAGCCACGAGCAGTACTTC.

The V gene is TRBV7-9, the J gene TRBJ1-2; D might be TRBD1 (6 bases). V shed 4 bases and J shed 5 bases, with 8 bases lying between them. CDR3 length: 12 residues. Germline CDR1 SEHNR, CDR2 FQNEAQ (reference sequence). In DNA, the CDR3 is TGTGCCAGCAGCTCCCAGGGGTATGGCTACACCTTC. It is translated as CASSSQGYGYTF.

This clone was recorded a few times. The chain links TRBV6-1 to TRBJ1-4; D is unresolved. Looked up from germline, CDR1 is MNHNS and CDR2 is SASEGT. Trimming cost V 6 bases and J 7 bases, with 12 bases left between them. The CDR3 covers 13 residues. This chain's CDR3 is CASRRLDGEKLFF. As DNA, the CDR3 is TGTGCCAGCAGAAGACTGGACGGTGAAAAACTGTTTTTT.

The rearrangement joins TRBV14 to TRBJ1-3; possible D gene TRBD1, 5 bases. Trimming removed 5 bases at V and 4 bases at J, with 18 bases between. The V gene's germline CDR1 is SGHDN and CDR2 FVKESK. The CDR3 runs 16 residues. The DNA for the CDR3 is TGTGCCAGCAGCACCTTGGGACCGCCGGGGGGAAACACCATATATTTT. This encodes CASSTLGPPGGNTIYF.

This rearrangement joins TRBV5-4 to TRBJ1-3; TRBD1 agrees at 7 bases. Trimming cost V 4 bases and J 4 bases; bases outside gene matches: 8. Per the germline V gene, CDR1 is SGHNT and CDR2 is YYREEE (reference sequence). CDR3 length: 15 residues. The DNA for the CDR3 is TGTGCCAGCAGCGATCCCACAGGGGCAGGAAACACCATATATTTT. Encoded protein: CASSDPTGAGNTIYF.

V and J are TRBV7-9 and TRBJ2-1; 7 bases agree with TRBD1. V dropped 4 bases and J dropped 4; count of bases not matched to a gene: 7. The CDR3 has 15 residues. Germline V lookup: CDR1 SEHNR, CDR2 FQNEAQ (reference sequence). The CDR3, as DNA: TGTGCCAGCAGCTCTAAGGACAGGCGATACAATGAGCAGTTCTTC. Its translation: CASSSKDRRYNEQFF.

The chain has TRBV2 and TRBJ1-1; tentative D call: TRBD1 (5 bases). The V end lost 8 bases, the J end lost 4 bases, and 5 bases lay between the germline ends. The CDR3 consists of 10 residues. Germline lookup yields CDR1 SNHLY and CDR2 FYNNEI. This chain's CDR3 is CASGGTEAFF. The CDR3 coding sequence is TGTGCCAGCGGGGGCACTGAAGCTTTCTTT.

V gene TRBV27 combines with J gene TRBJ1-6; D is undetermined. Germline loops: CDR1 MNHEY, CDR2 SMNVEV (reference sequence). This CDR3 spans 12 amino acids. V was shortened by 1 base and J by 8 bases, with 3 bases between the two germline ends. The DNA of the CDR3 is TGTGCCAGCAGTTTATTAGATTCACCCCTCCACTTT. Translating it yields CASSLLDSPLHF.

The V and J genes are TRBV4-2 and TRBJ2-1; D is undetermined. The V gene's germline CDR1 is LGHNA and CDR2 YNFKEQ. The CDR3 contains 15 residues. Trimming shortened V by 4 bases and J by 7 bases, and 17 bases separated the two germline ends. The CDR3 sequence: CASSPVESAGNEQFF. CDR3 DNA sequence: TGTGCCAGCAGCCCCGTTGAGAGTGCCGGAAATGAGCAGTTCTTC.

The rearrangement uses TRBV27 and TRBJ2-5, with 8 positions matching TRBD1. Germline trimming cut 2 bases from V and 7 bases from J; bases unmatched to any gene: 6. The germline V gene has CDR1 MNHEY and CDR2 SMNVEV (reference sequence). The CDR3 totals 14 residues. The CDR3 protein is CASSLDRGLGTQYF. CDR3 nucleotide sequence: TGTGCCAGCAGTTTAGACAGGGGACTGGGGACCCAGTACTTC.

The chain joins TRBV6-1 to TRBJ1-2; 9 nucleotides align to TRBD1. Trimming took 4 bases from V and 2 from J; bases not matched to a gene: 5. Germline values: CDR1 MNHNS, CDR2 SASEGT. The CDR3 sequence is 15 residues long. Here the CDR3 reads CASSGGDRANYGYTF. As DNA, the CDR3 is TGTGCCAGCAGTGGGGGGGACAGGGCCAACTATGGCTACACCTTC.

The J gene is TRBJ2-3, the V gene TRBV2; 12 bases are a match to TRBD2. V trimming: 6 bases; J trimming: 6 bases; junction bases outside the gene matches: 7. The CDR3 contains 15 residues. Germline values: CDR1 SNHLY, CDR2 FYNNEI. The DNA for the CDR3 is TGTGCCAGCAGCAAGGAGGGACTAGCGGGCGATACGCAGTATTTT. Translated: CASSKEGLAGDTQYF.

On this clone itself: At the DNA level, this CDR3 is encoded by other sequences in the same sample as well. The rearrangement joins TRBV9 to TRBJ2-1, with 7 bases that match TRBD2. This CDR3 has 21 residues. The V gene's germline CDR1 is SGDLS and CDR2 YYNGEE. The V gene end was trimmed by 4 bases and the J gene end by 5 bases; junction bases not matched to a gene: 27. The DNA for the CDR3 is TGTGCCAGCAGCTCTCCAGCGACCCGACTAGCACAGTTACATCATGACAATGAGCAGTTCTTC. This codes for CASSSPATRLAQLHHDNEQFF.

The V gene is TRBV6-1, the J gene TRBJ2-1; D unresolved. Trimming cost V 8 bases and J 0 bases, with 8 bases left between them. The V gene's germline CDR1 is MNHNS and CDR2 SASEGT. The CDR3 runs 13 residues. Here the CDR3 DNA reads TGTGCCAGCTTAAAAGACTCCTACAATGAGCAGTTCTTC. Its translation is CASLKDSYNEQFF.

This chain uses TRBV5-6 with TRBJ1-2; D may be TRBD1 (6 bases). Trimming shortened V by 4 bases and J by 6 bases, and 25 bases separated the two germline ends. This CDR3 has 17 residues. Germline lookup yields CDR1 SGHDT and CDR2 YYEEEE. The CDR3 reads CASSSNLQGNEINGYTF. The CDR3 DNA follows: TGTGCCAGCAGCAGCAACCTACAGGGTAATGAAATTAATGGCTACACCTTC. The full variable domain, rest sourced from reference TRBV5-6 and TRBJ1-2, is DAGVTQSPTHLIKTRGQQVTLRCSPKSGHDTVSWYQQALGQGPQFIFQYYEEEERQRGNFPDRFSGHQFPNYSSELNVNALLLGDSALYLCASSSNLQGNEINGYTFGSGTRLTVV.

This sequence joins TRBV7-2 and TRBJ1-5; tentative D call: TRBD1 (5 bases). Deletions cut 4 bases from V and 8 bases from J, with 15 bases between. CDR1 and CDR2 (germline): SGHTA, FQGNSA. There are 14 residues in the CDR3. CDR3 DNA sequence: TGTGCCAGCAGCTCGTCCCAGGGTCTGAAGCCCCAGCATTTT. Encoded protein: CASSSSQGLKPQHF. The full variable domain, rest sourced from reference TRBV7-2 and TRBJ1-5, is GAGVSQSPSNKVTEKGKDVELRCDPISGHTALYWYRQSLGQGLEFLIYFQGNSAPDKSGLPSDRFSAERTGGSVSTLTIQRTQQEDSAVYLCASSSSQGLKPQHFGDGTRLSIL.

The rearrangement links TRBV5-6 to TRBJ1-2, with 10 positions matching TRBD1. This CDR3 comprises 16 residues. Per the germline V gene, CDR1 is SGHDT and CDR2 is YYEEEE. The junction had 6 bases not matched to a gene; V was cut back by 0 bases and J by 4 bases. Here the CDR3 DNA reads TGTGCCAGCAGCTTGGGGGACAGGGGTGTCGGCTATGGCTACACCTTC. It yields the protein CASSLGDRGVGYGYTF. Based on the CDR3 plus reference TRBV5-6 and TRBJ1-2, the full variable domain is DAGVTQSPTHLIKTRGQQVTLRCSPKSGHDTVSWYQQALGQGPQFIFQYYEEEERQRGNFPDRFSGHQFPNYSSELNVNALLLGDSALYLCASSLGDRGVGYGYTFGSGTRLTVV.

Only a few counts were recorded for this clone. The genes are TRBV5-1 and TRBJ2-3; no clear D. The germline gives CDR1 SGHRS, CDR2 YFSETQ. This CDR3 is built from 16 residues. Trimming pared 4 bases from V and 1 base from J, leaving 16 bases between. The CDR3 region is CASSRLGSLGTDTQYF. The CDR3 DNA reads as TGCGCCAGCAGCCGACTTGGTAGTCTTGGCACAGATACGCAGTATTTT.

The chain joins TRBV2 to TRBJ2-2, with D unresolved. This CDR3 has 14 amino acids. Deletions cut 9 bases from V and 5 bases from J, with 16 bases between. Germline V gene data show CDR1 as SNHLY and CDR2 as FYNNEI. This chain's CDR3 is CARSTGLFTGELFF. In nucleotides, the CDR3 is TGTGCCAGATCGACGGGCCTCTTTACCGGGGAGCTGTTTTTT.

The rearrangement links TRBV27 to TRBJ1-1; tentative D call: TRBD1 (6 bases). The CDR3 is 14 residues long. Germline CDR1 MNHEY, CDR2 SMNVEV (reference sequence). V was shortened by 8 bases and J by 4 bases, with 17 bases between the two germline ends. The CDR3 spells CASRGAGVITEAFF. The CDR3 coding sequence is TGTGCCAGCCGAGGGGCAGGGGTTATCACTGAAGCTTTCTTT.

The J gene is TRBJ2-7, the V gene TRBV5-1; weak D call: TRBD2 (6 bases). Trimming stripped 0 bases from V and 0 bases from J, with 10 bases between. CDR3 length equals 15 residues. Germline V lookup: CDR1 SGHRS, CDR2 YFSETQ. CDR3: CASSLVGLTSYEQYF. CDR3 bases: TGCGCCAGCAGCTTGGTGGGACTTACCTCCTACGAGCAGTACTTC.